The table lists the clone carrying this T cell receptor beta chain with a few counts. Antigen: not known. This CDR3 is 15 amino acids long. The junction had 2 bases not matched to a gene; V was cut back by 5 bases and J by 4 bases. The V gene's germline CDR1 is LGHNT and CDR2 FRNRAP. This specimen belongs to a study of CD4 T cells in relation to SARS-CoV-2 and coronaviruses. Study as a whole: PBMCs were cultured with antigen for less than twelve days before TCR beta sequencing.

Unexposed donor CD4+ T cells date from 2011-2018, before the COVID-19 pandemic. CD4+ T cells were isolated from the cells after 10 days of culture. Approximately 1.9 million PBMCs per well were cultured with 7.5 to 10 IU/ml IL-2. The repertoire was sequenced with immunoSEQ multiplex PCR; TCRdb's copy has only in-frame clones and lacks some. Of 20,000 to 25,000 clones detected, around four fifths appear once; the ten largest clones hold less than 20%. Whole-study findings and limits: SARS-CoV-2-driven expansion was significantly weaker in crossreactive than monoreactive clones.

This clonotype was sampled from a human donor in good health. Sequenced input: CD4+ T cells from PBMCs, cultured in vitro. The V gene is TRBV12-5, the J gene TRBJ2-3, with 14 positions matching TRBD2. In nucleotides, the CDR3 is TGTGCTAGTGGTGCGGGACTAGCGGGGGCAGATACGCAGTATTTT. Translated: CASGAGLAGADTQYF.